The 30 T cell receptor beta chains below come from one sample, sequenced in a study of blood T cell repertoires in COVID-19. The table came from immunoSEQ multiplex PCR; TCRdb's copy has only in-frame clones and leaves some out. The repertoire holds around 300,000 clones, 90% seen once, with 4% to 5.5% in the top ten. Sequenced material: PBMCs or T cells enriched from blood (not recorded which). The receptors were gathered from a woman aged 18-29 years with acute COVID-19.

This clone came up once. The J gene is TRBJ1-5, the V gene TRBV24-1; 11 bases fit TRBD1. Per germline, CDR1 KGHDR and CDR2 SFDVKD. After removal of 4 bases from V and 5 bases from J, the junction contained 6 bases not matched to a gene. The CDR3 extends over 16 amino acids. For the CDR3, the DNA is TGTGCCACCAGTGACGGGGGGACAGGGGGATATCAGCCCCAGCATTTT. The encoded protein is CATSDGGTGGYQPQHF.

This clone came up once. The chain couples TRBV10-3 to TRBJ2-5; TRBD2 might be the D (5 bases). The CDR3 covers 14 residues. Germline V gives CDR1 ENHRY, CDR2 SYGVKD. Trimming cost V 0 bases and J 5 bases, with 10 bases left between them. CDR3 loop: CAISESPGEETQYF. The CDR3 DNA is TGTGCCATCAGTGAGTCACCCGGGGAGGAGACCCAGTACTTC.

The sample holds one count of this clone. The V call is TRBV28, the J call TRBJ1-5; D may be TRBD1 (5 bases). The CDR3 spans 15 residues. The V end lost 8 bases, the J end lost 0 bases, and 14 bases lay between the germline ends. CDR1 is MDHEN and CDR2 is SYDVKM in the germline V gene. DNA of the CDR3: TGTGCCAGCGCACCATCAGGGTTTAGCAATCAGCCCCAGCATTTT. It is translated as CASAPSGFSNQPQHF.

The rearrangement joins TRBV25-1 to TRBJ1-2; D might be TRBD1 (5 bases). Trimming shortened V by 2 bases and J by 3 bases, and 16 bases separated the two germline ends. The CDR3 consists of 16 residues. CDR1 is MGHDK, CDR2 SYGVNS, per germline. The CDR3 bases are TGTGCCAGCAGTGAAGGGGCCTTTGGCGATTACTATGGCTACACCTTC. This codes for CASSEGAFGDYYGYTF.

The gene calls are TRBV20-1 and TRBJ2-3, with 9 bases that match TRBD1. Germline V gene lookup returns CDR1 DFQATT and CDR2 SNEGSKA (reference sequence). This CDR3 has 17 residues. The ends lost 3 bases at V and 2 bases at J; junction bases unmatched: 12. The CDR3 region is CSASPTPGQGSTDTQYF. The CDR3 DNA reads TGCAGTGCTAGTCCTACTCCGGGACAGGGTTCCACAGATACGCAGTATTTT.

The sample holds a few counts of this clone. The genes are TRBV11-2 and TRBJ2-2, with D perhaps TRBD1 (5 bases). From germline, CDR1 is SGHAT and CDR2 FQNNGV. V lost 6 bases, J lost 2 bases, and 10 bases lay in between. The CDR3 totals 14 residues. DNA for the CDR3: TGTGCCAGCAGTCCCCAGGGCAACACCGGGGAGCTGTTTTTT. This gives the protein CASSPQGNTGELFF.

The rearrangement joins TRBV14 to TRBJ1-1; D may be TRBD1 (6 bases). V lost 1 base and J lost 7, with 19 bases in between. The CDR3 runs 16 residues. Germline V gene data show CDR1 as SGHDN and CDR2 as FVKESK. Here the CDR3 DNA reads TGTGCCAGCAGCCAAGGCTTCAGCAGGGGACGGAGTGAAGCTTTCTTT. Translated, it gives CASSQGFSRGRSEAFF.

This chain uses TRBV6-6 with TRBJ2-7, with D maybe TRBD1 (8 bases). V was shortened by 5 bases and J by 12 bases, with 17 bases between the two germline ends. Germline V lookup: CDR1 MNHNY, CDR2 SVGAGI (reference sequence). The CDR3 spans 12 residues. The CDR3: CASSPLDREGYF. As DNA, the CDR3 is TGTGCCAGCAGTCCTCTGGACAGGGAGGGGTACTTC.

The rearrangement links TRBV27 to TRBJ2-4; possible D gene TRBD2, 5 bases. This CDR3 has 16 residues. The V gene lost 3 bases and the J gene lost 0 bases, with 12 bases spanning the gap. Germline V gene lookup returns CDR1 MNHEY and CDR2 SMNVEV (reference sequence). The CDR3 reads CASSFRAVLAKNIQYF. For the CDR3, the DNA is TGTGCCAGCAGTTTCCGAGCGGTCCTAGCCAAAAACATTCAGTACTTC.

This clone appeared once. J is TRBJ1-5 and V is TRBV19; perhaps TRBD1 as D (6 bases). The V end lost 7 bases, the J end lost 4 bases, and 17 bases lay between the germline ends. There are 15 residues in the CDR3. CDR1 is LNHDA, CDR2 SQIVND, per germline (reference sequence). This CDR3 is CASNGQLMINQPQHF. In nucleotides, the CDR3 is TGTGCCAGTAACGGACAGCTGATGATTAATCAGCCCCAGCATTTT. Variable domain in full (rest from reference TRBV19 and TRBJ1-5): DGGITQSPKYLFRKEGQNVTLSCEQNLNHDAMYWYRQDPGQGLRLIYYSQIVNDFQKGDIAEGYSVSREKKESFPLTVTSAQKNPTAFYLCASNGQLMINQPQHFGDGTRLSIL.

This chain connects TRBV11-2 to TRBJ2-1; no clear D gene. Trimming removed 5 bases from V and 2 bases from J, with 10 bases in between. Germline CDR1 SGHAT, CDR2 FQNNGV. This CDR3 contains 14 residues. Written as DNA, the CDR3 is TGTGCCAGCAGCCCTACCATTGCCTACAATGAGCAGTTCTTC. It translates to CASSPTIAYNEQFF.

The V and J genes are TRBV11-3 and TRBJ1-1; D perhaps matches TRBD1 (6 bases). Trimming pared 7 bases from V and 4 bases from J, leaving 16 bases between. The germline CDR1 and CDR2 sequences are SGHNT and YENEEA. The CDR3 runs to 14 residues. The CDR3 spells CASTFPGAATEAFF. The DNA for the CDR3 is TGTGCCAGCACCTTCCCAGGGGCCGCCACTGAAGCTTTCTTT.

J is TRBJ2-7 and V is TRBV19, with 8 nucleotides matching TRBD2. The germline V gene has CDR1 LNHDA and CDR2 SQIVND (reference sequence). The junction had 7 bases not matched to a gene; V was cut back by 3 bases and J by 3 bases. The CDR3 length is 15 residues. CDR3 sequence reads: CASSIAAGVSYEQYF. The DNA of the CDR3 is TGTGCCAGTAGTATTGCAGCGGGAGTGAGCTACGAGCAGTACTTC. Full variable domain (remainder filled in from reference TRBV19 and TRBJ2-7): DGGITQSPKYLFRKEGQNVTLSCEQNLNHDAMYWYRQDPGQGLRLIYYSQIVNDFQKGDIAEGYSVSREKKESFPLTVTSAQKNPTAFYLCASSIAAGVSYEQYFGPGTRLTVT.

The chain joins TRBV18 to TRBJ2-6; the match to TRBD2 covers 12 bases. The germline gives CDR1 KGHSH, CDR2 LQKENI. The trim removed 11 bases at V and 1 base at J, leaving 6 bases unmatched. The CDR3 runs 16 residues. The CDR3 region has the DNA TGTGCCGGCGGACTAGCGGGAAGGTCTGGGGCCAACGTCCTGACTTTC. This sequence encodes CAGGLAGRSGANVLTF.

The chain joins TRBV27 to TRBJ1-1; 9 bases are shared with TRBD1. Germline V lookup: CDR1 MNHEY, CDR2 SMNVEV (reference sequence). This CDR3 is built from 14 residues. V shed 6 bases and J 4 bases; nucleotides not matched to a gene: 6. The CDR3 reads CASSPDRGSTEAFF. CDR3 sequence (DNA): TGTGCCAGCAGCCCGGACAGGGGAAGCACTGAAGCTTTCTTT.

This chain links TRBV28 with TRBJ2-7; 10 bases map to TRBD1. Trimming removed 6 bases from V and 3 bases from J; junction bases left unmatched: 2. Germline lookup yields CDR1 MDHEN and CDR2 SYDVKM. The CDR3 consists of 13 residues. CDR3 sequence: CASRTGGDYEQYF. In nucleotides, the CDR3 is TGTGCCAGCAGGACAGGGGGCGACTACGAGCAGTACTTC.

V gene TRBV28 combines with J gene TRBJ1-2, with D possibly being TRBD1 (6 bases). The CDR3 spans 13 residues. V lost 4 bases and J 3 bases, leaving 9 bases between the germline ends. Germline V CDR1 and CDR2: MDHEN, SYDVKM. The DNA for the CDR3 is TGTGCCAGCAGTTCGACAGGTGACTATGGCTACACCTTC. The encoded protein is CASSSTGDYGYTF.

The chain combines TRBV9 with TRBJ2-6, with TRBD2 identical over 12 bases. Germline CDR1 SGDLS, CDR2 YYNGEE. The V and J ends lost 1 base and 2 bases, in that order; junction bases with no gene match: 4. The CDR3 totals 18 residues. The CDR3 loop reads CASSVPLAGGPGANVLTF. DNA of the CDR3: TGTGCCAGCAGCGTACCGCTAGCGGGAGGGCCTGGGGCCAACGTCCTGACTTTC.

The J gene is TRBJ2-3, the V gene TRBV28; a possible D gene is TRBD2 (6 bases). Deletions cut 6 bases from V and 4 bases from J, with 29 bases between. The CDR3 has 19 residues. From germline, CDR1 is MDHEN and CDR2 SYDVKM. The CDR3 loop is CASSYHLSVSREVADTQYF. CDR3 bases: TGTGCCAGCAGCTATCATTTATCGGTCAGTAGGGAGGTCGCAGATACGCAGTATTTT.

The chain combines TRBV7-9 with TRBJ1-5; 8 positions agree with TRBD1. J gave up 3 bases and V 4 bases, and 5 bases lay outside the gene matches. The CDR3 runs to 15 residues. Germline V gene lookup returns CDR1 SEHNR and CDR2 FQNEAQ (reference sequence). The CDR3, as DNA: TGTGCCAGCAGCTCGACAGGGGCCTACAATCAGCCCCAGCATTTT. It codes for CASSSTGAYNQPQHF.

The sample holds one count of this clone. The chain couples TRBV25-1 to TRBJ2-3; 10 nucleotides align to TRBD2. Looked up from germline, CDR1 is MGHDK and CDR2 is SYGVNS. This CDR3 region has 14 residues. After removal of 6 bases from V and 1 base from J, the junction contained 1 base not matched to a gene. CDR3 nucleotide sequence: TGTGCCAGCAGCACTAGCGGGGGCACAGATACGCAGTATTTT. As protein: CASSTSGGTDTQYF.

The J gene is TRBJ2-1, the V gene TRBV30; TRBD2 aligns across 8 bases. This CDR3 has 16 amino acids. Unmatched junction bases numbered 8, after V lost 0 bases and J lost 4 bases. Germline V gene lookup returns CDR1 GTSNPN and CDR2 SVGIG (reference sequence). This chain's CDR3 is CAWSVSYTSGYNEQFF. CDR3 bases: TGTGCCTGGAGTGTATCGTACACTAGCGGTTACAATGAGCAGTTCTTC.

The V call is TRBV7-2, the J call TRBJ2-5; 7 nucleotides match TRBD2. The CDR3 covers 14 residues. Trimming removed 5 bases from V and 0 bases from J; junction bases left unmatched: 3. Germline V gives CDR1 SGHTA, CDR2 FQGNSA. CDR3 residues: CASSQSGNQETQYF. The CDR3 DNA follows: TGTGCCAGCAGCCAAAGCGGGAACCAAGAGACCCAGTACTTC.

Written as DNA, the CDR3 is TGTGCCAGCAGCTACCGAGGCCAAAACATTCAGTACTTC. Translated: CASSYRGQNIQYF. V and J are TRBV7-2 and TRBJ2-4; D ambiguous. The CDR3 has 13 residues. V was trimmed by 4 bases and J by 5 bases, leaving 9 bases between them. From germline, CDR1 is SGHTA and CDR2 FQGNSA. Drawing the rest from reference TRBV7-2 and TRBJ2-4, the complete variable domain is GAGVSQSPSNKVTEKGKDVELRCDPISGHTALYWYRQSLGQGLEFLIYFQGNSAPDKSGLPSDRFSAERTGGSVSTLTIQRTQQEDSAVYLCASSYRGQNIQYFGAGTRLSVL.

This clone was seen a few times. The chain combines TRBV25-1 with TRBJ1-2; weak D call: TRBD1 (6 bases). This CDR3 has 15 amino acids. V was clipped by 3 bases and J by 5 bases, with 16 bases between them. Looked up from germline, CDR1 is MGHDK and CDR2 is SYGVNS. The CDR3 sequence: CASSEGGQGLYGYTF. CDR3 coding DNA: TGTGCCAGCAGTGAGGGGGGGCAGGGCCTTTATGGCTACACCTTC.

The rearrangement uses TRBV5-6 and TRBJ1-3; D perhaps matches TRBD1 (5 bases). The germline CDR1 and CDR2 sequences are SGHDT and YYEEEE. V was clipped by 4 bases and J by 4 bases, with 15 bases between them. The CDR3 is 15 amino acids. The CDR3 bases are TGTGCCAGCAGCGTAGCCCAGGGTCTCGGAAACACCATATATTTT. It yields the protein CASSVAQGLGNTIYF. The complete variable domain, with remaining parts taken from reference TRBV5-6 and TRBJ1-3, reads DAGVTQSPTHLIKTRGQQVTLRCSPKSGHDTVSWYQQALGQGPQFIFQYYEEEERQRGNFPDRFSGHQFPNYSSELNVNALLLGDSALYLCASSVAQGLGNTIYFGEGSWLTVV.

This clone was observed a few times. The chain joins TRBV7-3 to TRBJ2-1, with unresolved D. The CDR3 extends over 14 amino acids. V was cut by 5 bases and J by 9 bases, with 17 bases left in between. In germline, CDR1 is SGHTA, CDR2 FQGTGA. The CDR3 sequence: CASSPSLAAPEQFF. The DNA of the CDR3 is TGTGCCAGCAGCCCCTCCTTAGCCGCTCCTGAGCAGTTCTTC.

The V and J genes are TRBV5-4 and TRBJ2-1; 13 nucleotides line up with TRBD2. The germline CDR1 and CDR2 sequences are SGHNT and YYREEE (reference sequence). J was trimmed by 7 bases and V by 5 bases; bases with no gene match: 9. The CDR3 extends over 16 amino acids. As DNA, the CDR3 is TGTGCCAGCAGTCCGTCCGGGACTAGCGGGAAAAATGAGCAGTTCTTC. Its protein is CASSPSGTSGKNEQFF.

The chain is built from TRBV5-1 and TRBJ1-4, with a possible D match to TRBD1 (5 bases). Trimming removed 4 bases from V and 2 bases from J, with 12 bases in between. The length of the CDR3 is 15 residues. Per the germline V gene, CDR1 is SGHRS and CDR2 is YFSETQ. CDR3 in DNA: TGCGCCAGCAGCGCCGGTGGGGCCACTAATGAAAAACTGTTTTTT. Its translation: CASSAGGATNEKLFF.

The chain recombines TRBV7-9 with TRBJ1-1; 7 bases are shared with TRBD1. Germline V CDR1 and CDR2: SEHNR, FQNEAQ (reference sequence). This CDR3 has 14 residues. The trim removed 5 bases at V and 4 bases at J, leaving 7 bases unmatched. DNA of the CDR3: TGTGCCAGCAGCGTGACAGGGAGAATCACTGAAGCTTTCTTT. As protein: CASSVTGRITEAFF.